This T cell receptor (beta chain) was identified during a study of T-cell memory formation after mild COVID-19. Study at large: In these data, TCR clusters were largely donor specific.

Study findings and constraints: Clones from the second wave (peaking day 37) had unconfirmed SARS-CoV-2 specificity. Shrinking CD4+ clones were chiefly CM and EM; CD8+ ones were chiefly EMRA.

This CDR3 comprises 16 residues. The germline V and J ends were trimmed by 0 bases and 0 bases, with 11 bases remaining between them. CDR1 and CDR2 (germline): LGHNA, YNFKEQ. As to this clonotype: Its antigen is currently unknown.

Each CDR3 protein gets one entry after TCRdb re-called the 5' RACE reads with MiXCR. The sample includes 200,000 or so distinct CDR3 sequences, 9.5% seen only once; the top ten take 3.5%. The chain has TRBV4-2 and TRBJ1-2, with D hard to call. The sequencing input was PBMCs or a T cell subset sorted from them (not recorded which). The receptor was isolated from a man between 18 and 29 years old who had mild COVID-19 (a few samples of this study predate the infection). Cell type and time point are not known. CDR3 residues: CASSQDPAESNYGYTF. CDR3 coding DNA: TGTGCCAGCAGCCAAGATCCGGCAGAATCTAACTATGGCTACACCTTC.